The 5 T cell receptor beta chains listed next were all sequenced from one sample in a study of cytomegalovirus exposure and HLA in healthy donors. The PCR used 60 Vbeta and 13 Jbeta primers. The table came from immunoSEQ multiplex PCR; TCRdb's copy has only in-frame clones and leaves some out. The table lists 120,000 or so clones, 78% of them singletons, with roughly a tenth in the top ten. Specimen: PBMCs. The receptors shown here come from a man aged 25 to 40 in good health and CMV-seropositive.

The J gene is TRBJ2-7, the V gene TRBV5-4; 12 bases are a match to TRBD2. Trimming removed 4 bases from V and 7 bases from J; junction bases left unmatched: 15. The V gene's germline CDR1 is SGHNT and CDR2 YYREEE (reference sequence). The CDR3 has 17 residues. The CDR3 coding sequence is TGTGCCAGCAGCCCCGGACTAGCGGGGAGTAGGGCGAGTGAGCAGTACTTC. It codes for CASSPGLAGSRASEQYF.

Written as DNA, the CDR3 is TGTGCCTGGAGTTTGTCTAGCGGGAGGTATGAGCAGTTCTTC. It yields the protein CAWSLSSGRYEQFF. V and J are TRBV30 and TRBJ2-1; 11 nucleotides line up with TRBD2. CDR3 length: 14 amino acids. CDR1 GTSNPN and CDR2 SVGIG come from the germline V gene (reference sequence). V shed 2 bases, J shed 8 bases, and the junction held 5 bases outside the gene matches.

The V gene is TRBV5-6, the J gene TRBJ2-7, with 8 bases identical to TRBD2. The germline V gene encodes CDR1 SGHDT and CDR2 YYEEEE. The CDR3 is made up of 13 amino acids. V lost 4 bases, J lost 5 bases, and 5 bases stayed unmatched. This CDR3 reads CASSPWTSNEQYF. The CDR3 region has the DNA TGTGCCAGCAGCCCGTGGACTAGCAACGAGCAGTACTTC.

The chain has TRBV6-1 and TRBJ2-7, with TRBD2 matching 13 bases. Germline V gene data show CDR1 as MNHNS and CDR2 as SASEGT. The CDR3 runs to 19 residues. The junction had 14 bases not matched to a gene; V was cut back by 2 bases and J by 4 bases. The CDR3 DNA sequence: TGTGCCAGCAGTGAAATAATTTCGACTAGCGGGAGGCCACTATACGAGCAGTACTTC. It yields the protein CASSEIISTSGRPLYEQYF.

This clone was counted a single time. The chain links TRBV27 to TRBJ2-2, with 8 bases identical to TRBD2. This CDR3 has 15 residues. V was pared by 9 bases and J by 1 base, with 7 bases of the junction left unmatched. Germline V lookup: CDR1 MNHEY, CDR2 SMNVEV (reference sequence). CDR3 in amino acids: CASLDGRVNTGELFF. The CDR3 DNA reads as TGTGCCAGTCTCGACGGGAGGGTGAACACCGGGGAGCTGTTTTTT.